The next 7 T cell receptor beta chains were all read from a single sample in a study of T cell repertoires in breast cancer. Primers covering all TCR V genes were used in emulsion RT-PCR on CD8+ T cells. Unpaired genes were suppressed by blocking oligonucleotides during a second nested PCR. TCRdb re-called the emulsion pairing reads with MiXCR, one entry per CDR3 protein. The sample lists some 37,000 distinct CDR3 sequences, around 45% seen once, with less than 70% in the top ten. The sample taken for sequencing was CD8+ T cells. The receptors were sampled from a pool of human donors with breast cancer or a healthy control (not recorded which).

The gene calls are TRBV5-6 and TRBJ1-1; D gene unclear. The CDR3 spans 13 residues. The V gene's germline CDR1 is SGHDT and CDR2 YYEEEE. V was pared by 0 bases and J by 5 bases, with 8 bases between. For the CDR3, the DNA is TGTGCCAGCAGCTTGGACCCCGGAACTGAAGCTTTCTTT. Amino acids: CASSLDPGTEAFF. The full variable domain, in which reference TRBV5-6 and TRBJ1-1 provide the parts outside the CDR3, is DAGVTQSPTHLIKTRGQQVTLRCSPKSGHDTVSWYQQALGQGPQFIFQYYEEEERQRGNFPDRFSGHQFPNYSSELNVNALLLGDSALYLCASSLDPGTEAFFGQGTRLTVV.

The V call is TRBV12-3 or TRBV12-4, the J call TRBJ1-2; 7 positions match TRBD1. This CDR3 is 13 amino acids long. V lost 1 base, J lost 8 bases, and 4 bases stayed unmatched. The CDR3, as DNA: TGTGCCAGCAGTTTAGGGGGACAGTCCGGCTACACCTTC. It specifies CASSLGGQSGYTF.

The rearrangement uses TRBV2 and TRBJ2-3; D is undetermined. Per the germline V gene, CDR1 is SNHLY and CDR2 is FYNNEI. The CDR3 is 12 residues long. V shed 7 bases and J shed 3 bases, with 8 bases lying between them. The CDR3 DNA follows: TGTGCCAGCAAAGAGGATACAGATACGCAGTATTTT. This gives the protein CASKEDTDTQYF.

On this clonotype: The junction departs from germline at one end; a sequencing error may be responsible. As DNA, the CDR3 is TGCGCCAGTACGCTCAAGAGGGGGGAGAGGTTGCAGCCCCAGCATTTT. This gives the protein CASTLKRGERLQPQHF. The gene calls are TRBV19 and TRBJ1-5; TRBD1 is a possible D gene (6 bases). The CDR3 contains 16 residues. Germline V gives CDR1 LNHDA, CDR2 SQIVND (reference sequence).

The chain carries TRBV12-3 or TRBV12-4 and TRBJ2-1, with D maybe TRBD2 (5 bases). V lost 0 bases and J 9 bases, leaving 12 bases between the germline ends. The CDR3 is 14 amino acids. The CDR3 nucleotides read TGTGCCAGCAGTTTAGCGCGGGCTAACAGTGAGCAGTTCTTC. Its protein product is CASSLARANSEQFF.

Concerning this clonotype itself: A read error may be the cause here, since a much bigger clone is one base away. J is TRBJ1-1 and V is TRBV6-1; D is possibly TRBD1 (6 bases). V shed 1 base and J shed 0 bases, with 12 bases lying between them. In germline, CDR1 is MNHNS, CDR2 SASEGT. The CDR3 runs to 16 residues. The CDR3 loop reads CASSEVDGGVNTEAFF. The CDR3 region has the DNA TGTGCCAGCAGTGAAGTCGACGGGGGCGTGAACACTGAAGCTTTCTTT.

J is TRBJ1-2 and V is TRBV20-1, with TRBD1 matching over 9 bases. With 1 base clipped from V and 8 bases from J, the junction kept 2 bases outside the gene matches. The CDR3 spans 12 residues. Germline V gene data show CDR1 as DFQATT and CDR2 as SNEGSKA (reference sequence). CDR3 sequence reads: CSARGDRDGYTF. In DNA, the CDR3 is TGCAGTGCTAGAGGGGACAGGGACGGCTACACCTTC.